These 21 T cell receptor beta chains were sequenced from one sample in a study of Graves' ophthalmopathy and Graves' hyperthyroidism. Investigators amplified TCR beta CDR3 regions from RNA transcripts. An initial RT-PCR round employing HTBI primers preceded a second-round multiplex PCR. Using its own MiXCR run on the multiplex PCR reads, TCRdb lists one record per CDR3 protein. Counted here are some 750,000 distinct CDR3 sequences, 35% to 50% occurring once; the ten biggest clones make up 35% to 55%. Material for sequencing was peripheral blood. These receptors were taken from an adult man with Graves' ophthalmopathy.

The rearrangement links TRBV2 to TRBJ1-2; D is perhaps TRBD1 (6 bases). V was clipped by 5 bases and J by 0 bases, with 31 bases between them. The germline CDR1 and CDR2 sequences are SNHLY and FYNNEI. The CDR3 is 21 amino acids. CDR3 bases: TGTGCCAGCAGTACCCAAAAGGACAGCCAGAGCTCCTATCGTTCTAACTATGGCTACACCTTC. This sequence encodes CASSTQKDSQSSYRSNYGYTF.

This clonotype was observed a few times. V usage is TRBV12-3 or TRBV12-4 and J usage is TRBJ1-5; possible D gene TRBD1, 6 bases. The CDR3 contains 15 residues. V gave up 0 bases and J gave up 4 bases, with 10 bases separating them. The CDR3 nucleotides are TGTGCCAGCAGTTTAGCGGCAGGGGAGAATCAGCCCCAGCATTTT. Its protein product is CASSLAAGENQPQHF.

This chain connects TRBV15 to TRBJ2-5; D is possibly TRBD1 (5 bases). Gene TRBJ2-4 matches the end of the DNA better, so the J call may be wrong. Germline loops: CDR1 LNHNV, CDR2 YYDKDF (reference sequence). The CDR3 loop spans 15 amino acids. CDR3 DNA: TGTGCCACCAGCAGGGACACCATAGCCAAAAACATTCAGTACTTC. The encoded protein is CATSRDTIAKNIQYF.

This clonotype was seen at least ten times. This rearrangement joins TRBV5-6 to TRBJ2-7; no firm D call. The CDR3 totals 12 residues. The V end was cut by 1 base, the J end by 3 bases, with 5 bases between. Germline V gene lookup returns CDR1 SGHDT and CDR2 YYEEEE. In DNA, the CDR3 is TGTGCCAGCAGCTTGTGGAGCTACGAGCAGTACTTC. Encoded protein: CASSLWSYEQYF.

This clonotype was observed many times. The CDR3 spells CAISEPKTGTEAFF. The CDR3 bases are TGTGCCATCAGTGAGCCGAAGACAGGCACTGAAGCTTTCTTT. The chain employs TRBV10-3 and TRBJ1-1; D perhaps matches TRBD1 (6 bases). Per the germline V gene, CDR1 is ENHRY and CDR2 is SYGVKD. V was trimmed by 2 bases and J by 4 bases, leaving 11 bases between them. The CDR3 is 14 amino acids.

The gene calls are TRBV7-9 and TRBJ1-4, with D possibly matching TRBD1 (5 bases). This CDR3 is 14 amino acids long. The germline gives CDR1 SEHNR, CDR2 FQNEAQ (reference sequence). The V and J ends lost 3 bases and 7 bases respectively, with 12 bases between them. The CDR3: CASSFRGTAEKLFF. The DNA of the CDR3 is TGTGCCAGCAGCTTTCGGGGGACTGCTGAAAAACTGTTTTTT.

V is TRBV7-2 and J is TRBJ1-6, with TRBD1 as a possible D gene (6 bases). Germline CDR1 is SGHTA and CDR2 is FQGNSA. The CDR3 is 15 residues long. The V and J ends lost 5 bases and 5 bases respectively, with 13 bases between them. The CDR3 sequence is CASSQATGDNSPLHF. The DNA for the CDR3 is TGTGCCAGCAGCCAGGCGACAGGCGATAATTCACCCCTCCACTTT.

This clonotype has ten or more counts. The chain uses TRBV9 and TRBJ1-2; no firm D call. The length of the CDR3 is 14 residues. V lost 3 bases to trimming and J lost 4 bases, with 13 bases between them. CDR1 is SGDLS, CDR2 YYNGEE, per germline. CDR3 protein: CASSETHSGYGYTF. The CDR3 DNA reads TGTGCCAGCAGCGAGACCCACAGTGGCTATGGCTACACCTTC.

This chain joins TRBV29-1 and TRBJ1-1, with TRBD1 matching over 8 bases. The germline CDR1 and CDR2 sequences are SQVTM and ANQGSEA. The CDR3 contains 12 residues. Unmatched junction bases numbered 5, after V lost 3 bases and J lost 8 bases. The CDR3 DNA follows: TGCAGCGTTGACCCCGGACAGGGAGAAGCTTTCTTT. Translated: CSVDPGQGEAFF. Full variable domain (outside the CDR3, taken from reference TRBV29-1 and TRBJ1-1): SAVISQKPSRDICQRGTSLTIQCQVDSQVTMMFWYRQQPGQSLTLIATANQGSEATYESGFVIDKFPISRPNLTFSTLTVSNMSPEDSSIYLCSVDPGQGEAFFGQGTRLTVV.

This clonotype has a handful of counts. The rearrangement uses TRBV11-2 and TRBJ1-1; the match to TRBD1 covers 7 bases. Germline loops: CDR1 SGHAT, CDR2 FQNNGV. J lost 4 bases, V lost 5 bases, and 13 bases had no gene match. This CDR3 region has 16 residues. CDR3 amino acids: CASSPDRAGRRTEAFF. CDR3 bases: TGTGCCAGCAGCCCCGACAGGGCGGGGCGACGCACTGAAGCTTTCTTT.

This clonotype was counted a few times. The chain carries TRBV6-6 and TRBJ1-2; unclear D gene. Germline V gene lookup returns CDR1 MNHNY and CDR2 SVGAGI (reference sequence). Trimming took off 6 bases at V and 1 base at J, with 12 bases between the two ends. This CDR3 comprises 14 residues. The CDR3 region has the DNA TGTGCCAGCAGCCCCCGCGGCTTTAACTATGGCTACACCTTC. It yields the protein CASSPRGFNYGYTF.

Written as DNA, the CDR3 is TGTGCCAGCAGCCCCCGACAGCTGAGAGGGGTCTACGAGCAGTACTTC. This sequence encodes CASSPRQLRGVYEQYF. The V call is TRBV7-9, the J call TRBJ2-7, with D perhaps being TRBD1 or TRBD2 (5 bases each). CDR1 and CDR2 (germline): SEHNR, FQNEAQ (reference sequence). There are 16 residues in the CDR3. Trimming stripped 5 bases from V and 3 bases from J, with 20 bases between.

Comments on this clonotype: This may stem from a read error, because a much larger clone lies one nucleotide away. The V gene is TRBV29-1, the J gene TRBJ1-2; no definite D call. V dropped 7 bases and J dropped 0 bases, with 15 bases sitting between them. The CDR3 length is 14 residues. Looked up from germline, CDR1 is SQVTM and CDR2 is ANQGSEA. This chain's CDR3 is CSAVGGSANYGYTF. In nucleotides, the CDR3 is TGCAGCGCTGTAGGAGGCTCAGCTAACTATGGCTACACCTTC.

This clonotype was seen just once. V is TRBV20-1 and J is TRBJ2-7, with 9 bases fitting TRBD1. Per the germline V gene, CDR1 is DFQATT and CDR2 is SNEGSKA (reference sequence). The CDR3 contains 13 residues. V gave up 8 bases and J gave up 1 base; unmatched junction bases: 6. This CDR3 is CSNRDRVSYEQYF. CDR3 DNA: TGCAGTAACCGGGACAGGGTATCCTACGAGCAGTACTTC.

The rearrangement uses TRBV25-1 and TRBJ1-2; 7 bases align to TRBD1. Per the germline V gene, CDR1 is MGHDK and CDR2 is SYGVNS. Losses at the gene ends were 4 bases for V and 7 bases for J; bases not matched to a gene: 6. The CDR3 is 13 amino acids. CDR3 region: CASSGQGVFGYTF. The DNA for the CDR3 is TGTGCCAGCAGTGGACAGGGCGTCTTTGGCTACACCTTC.

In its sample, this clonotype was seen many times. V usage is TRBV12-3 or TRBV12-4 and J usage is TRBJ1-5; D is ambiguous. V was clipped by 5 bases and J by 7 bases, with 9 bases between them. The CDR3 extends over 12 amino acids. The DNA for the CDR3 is TGTGCCAGCAGTGCCCAGTGGCAGCCCCAGCATTTT. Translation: CASSAQWQPQHF.

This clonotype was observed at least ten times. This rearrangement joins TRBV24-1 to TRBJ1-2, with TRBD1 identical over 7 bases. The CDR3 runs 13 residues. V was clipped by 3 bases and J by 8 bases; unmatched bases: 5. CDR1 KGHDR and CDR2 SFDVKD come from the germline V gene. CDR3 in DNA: TGTGCCACCAGTGATCGAGGGGGCCGCGGCTACACCTTC. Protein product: CATSDRGGRGYTF.

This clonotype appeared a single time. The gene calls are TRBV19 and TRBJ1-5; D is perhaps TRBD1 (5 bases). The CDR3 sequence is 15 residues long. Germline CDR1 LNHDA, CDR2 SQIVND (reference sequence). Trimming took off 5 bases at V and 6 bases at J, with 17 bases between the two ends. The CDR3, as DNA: TGTGCCAGTAGTTCGGGGACTGGGAGTGGTCAGCCCCAGCATTTT. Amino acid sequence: CASSSGTGSGQPQHF.

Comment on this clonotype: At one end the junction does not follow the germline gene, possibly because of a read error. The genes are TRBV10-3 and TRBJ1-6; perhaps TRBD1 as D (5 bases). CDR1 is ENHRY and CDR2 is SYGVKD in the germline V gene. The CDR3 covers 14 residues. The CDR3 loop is CASSELGDNSPLHF. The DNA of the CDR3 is TGTGCCAGCAGTGAATTGGGGGATAATTCACCCCTCCACTTT.

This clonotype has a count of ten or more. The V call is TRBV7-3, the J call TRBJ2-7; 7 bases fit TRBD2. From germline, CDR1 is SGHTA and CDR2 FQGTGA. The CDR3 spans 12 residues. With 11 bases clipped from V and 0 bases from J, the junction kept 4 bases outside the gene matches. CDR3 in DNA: TGTGCCGGGGGAGGGAACTCCTACGAGCAGTACTTC. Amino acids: CAGGGNSYEQYF.

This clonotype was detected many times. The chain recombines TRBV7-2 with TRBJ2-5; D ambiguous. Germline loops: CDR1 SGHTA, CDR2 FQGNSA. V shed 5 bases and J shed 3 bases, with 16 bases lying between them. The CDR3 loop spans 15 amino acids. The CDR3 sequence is CASSPTISPKETQYF. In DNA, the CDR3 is TGTGCCAGCAGCCCTACCATTAGCCCTAAAGAGACCCAGTACTTC.